A single sample gave rise to the 28 T cell receptor beta chains below, sequenced in a study of blood T cell repertoires in COVID-19. Using immunoSEQ multiplex PCR, the repertoire was profiled, and TCRdb retains in-frame clones only, with some absent. The repertoire holds 9,000 or so clones, with about 80% as singletons. Material for sequencing was peripheral blood. The receptors were gathered from a man between 70 and 80 years old with active COVID-19.

The rearrangement joins TRBV6-6 to TRBJ1-5; D call uncertain. Germline V gene sequence: CDR1 MNHNY, CDR2 SVGAGI (reference sequence). This CDR3 spans 16 amino acids. Trimming removed 2 bases from V and 0 bases from J, with 11 bases in between. CDR3 DNA: TGTGCCAGCAGTTACGAGGCGGTCTATAGCAATCAGCCCCAGCATTTT. Amino acid sequence: CASSYEAVYSNQPQHF.

V usage is TRBV29-1 and J usage is TRBJ1-5, with unresolved D. The germline V and J ends were trimmed by 6 bases and 7 bases, with 16 bases remaining between them. Germline CDR1 is SQVTM and CDR2 is ANQGSEA. CDR3 length: 13 amino acids. The CDR3 spells CSVITVIGQPQHF. The CDR3, as DNA: TGCAGCGTCATTACAGTCATTGGCCAGCCCCAGCATTTT. The full variable domain, completed using reference TRBV29-1 and TRBJ1-5, is SAVISQKPSRDICQRGTSLTIQCQVDSQVTMMFWYRQQPGQSLTLIATANQGSEATYESGFVIDKFPISRPNLTFSTLTVSNMSPEDSSIYLCSVITVIGQPQHFGDGTRLSIL.

The sample holds a few counts of this clone. The V call is TRBV6-6, the J call TRBJ1-2, with 8 positions matching TRBD1. In germline, CDR1 is MNHNY, CDR2 SVGAGI (reference sequence). CDR3 size: 13 residues. V lost 6 bases and J lost 10; bases outside the gene matches: 10. The CDR3 bases are TGTGCCAGCAGGTTCGGACAGGGAAGCCCCTACACCTTC. It specifies CASRFGQGSPYTF.

Here the CDR3 DNA reads TGTGCCAGTAGTCGCCCAGGGGGGAGCTCCTATGGCTACACCTTC. This encodes CASSRPGGSSYGYTF. This rearrangement joins TRBV19 to TRBJ1-2; 7 positions match TRBD1. This CDR3 has 15 residues. With V trimmed by 5 bases and J by 4 bases, 10 bases remained unmatched. Germline values: CDR1 LNHDA, CDR2 SQIVND (reference sequence).

The rearrangement links TRBV9 to TRBJ2-3, with 10 nucleotides matching TRBD2. CDR1 is SGDLS, CDR2 YYNGEE, per germline. CDR3 size: 18 residues. J lost 4 bases, V lost 3 bases, and 14 bases had no gene match. The CDR3, as DNA: TGTGCCAGCAGCGCATCTTTCCCGGGACTAGCGTTCTCAGATACGCAGTATTTT. The encoded protein is CASSASFPGLAFSDTQYF. Filled out from reference TRBV9 and TRBJ2-3, the complete variable domain reads DSGVTQTPKHLITATGQRVTLRCSPRSGDLSVYWYQQSLDQGLQFLIQYYNGEERAKGNILERFSAQQFPDLHSELNLSSLELGDSALYFCASSASFPGLAFSDTQYFGPGTRLTVL.

This clone was recorded only once. The chain uses TRBV28 and TRBJ1-1, with TRBD1 as a possible D gene (6 bases). Trimming stripped 6 bases from V and 4 bases from J, with 21 bases between. Per the germline V gene, CDR1 is MDHEN and CDR2 is SYDVKM. The CDR3 has 16 residues. The CDR3 sequence is CASRPYRDSITTEAFF. For the CDR3, the DNA is TGTGCCAGCAGACCGTACAGGGATTCAATCACCACTGAAGCTTTCTTT.

V is TRBV5-4 and J is TRBJ1-1; D might be TRBD1 (6 bases). Germline values: CDR1 SGHNT, CDR2 YYREEE (reference sequence). CDR3 size: 14 residues. The V gene lost 2 bases and the J gene lost 0 bases, with 8 bases spanning the gap. The CDR3 here is CASSFGQMNTEAFF. The CDR3 region has the DNA TGTGCCAGCAGCTTTGGACAGATGAACACTGAAGCTTTCTTT.

This chain uses TRBV24-1 with TRBJ2-5; TRBD1 agrees at 7 bases. CDR1 and CDR2 (germline): KGHDR, SFDVKD. Trimming cost V 3 bases and J 4 bases; bases outside gene matches: 1. This CDR3 has 13 amino acids. Here the CDR3 DNA reads TGTGCCACCAGTGATGGGACAGTAGAGACCCAGTACTTC. Protein product: CATSDGTVETQYF.

This rearrangement joins TRBV27 to TRBJ2-6; TRBD1 matches at 7 bases. This CDR3 region has 14 residues. V lost 7 bases to trimming and J lost 4 bases; unmatched junction nucleotides: 4. The germline CDR1 and CDR2 sequences are MNHEY and SMNVEV (reference sequence). CDR3 in amino acids: CASTMTGGANVLTF. The CDR3 DNA is TGTGCCAGCACCATGACAGGGGGGGCCAACGTCCTGACTTTC.

This rearrangement joins TRBV19 to TRBJ2-1; D gene unclear. The V gene's germline CDR1 is LNHDA and CDR2 SQIVND (reference sequence). V was cut by 7 bases and J by 10 bases, with 14 bases left in between. This CDR3 contains 12 residues. The CDR3 spells CASKDPNGEQFF. The CDR3 bases are TGTGCCAGTAAAGACCCAAACGGGGAGCAGTTCTTC.

This clone was seen only once. V gene TRBV5-8 combines with J gene TRBJ1-1; 8 bases fit TRBD1. The CDR3 consists of 15 residues. CDR1 SGHTS and CDR2 YDEGEE come from the germline V gene. Trimming cost V 3 bases and J 0 bases; bases outside gene matches: 4. The CDR3 reads CASSWGQVMNTEAFF. DNA of the CDR3: TGTGCCAGCAGCTGGGGACAGGTGATGAACACTGAAGCTTTCTTT.

The chain combines TRBV27 with TRBJ2-6, with TRBD1 matching 7 bases. The ends lost 4 bases at V and 0 bases at J; junction bases unmatched: 3. The CDR3 has 16 amino acids. Germline values: CDR1 MNHEY, CDR2 SMNVEV (reference sequence). CDR3 amino acids: CASSSGQRSGANVLTF. CDR3 DNA sequence: TGTGCCAGCAGTTCGGGACAGCGCTCTGGGGCCAACGTCCTGACTTTC.

This sequence joins TRBV30 and TRBJ1-3, with 9 bases that match TRBD1. The CDR3 is made up of 17 amino acids. The J segment lost 5 bases and the V segment lost 2 bases, leaving 13 bases of the junction unmatched. Germline V gene lookup returns CDR1 GTSNPN and CDR2 SVGIG (reference sequence). CDR3 in amino acids: CAWSITAGTGFRNTIYF. For the CDR3, the DNA is TGTGCCTGGAGTATAACCGCCGGGACAGGGTTTAGAAACACCATATATTTT. The full variable domain, completed using reference TRBV30 and TRBJ1-3, is SQTIHQWPATLVQPVGSPLSLECTVEGTSNPNLYWYRQAAGRGLQLLFYSVGIGQISSEVPQNLSASRPQDRQFILSSKKLLLSDSGFYLCAWSITAGTGFRNTIYFGEGSWLTVV.

Written as DNA, the CDR3 is TGTGCCAGCTCACCACCCGGGGTAGGGAGGTCACTGAACACTGAAGCTTTCTTT. This sequence encodes CASSPPGVGRSLNTEAFF. This chain connects TRBV18 to TRBJ1-1, with no clear D. CDR3 size: 18 residues. From germline, CDR1 is KGHSH and CDR2 LQKENI. The ends were cut back, 0 bases at V and 0 bases at J, with 17 bases in the middle.

The chain has TRBV6-2 or TRBV6-3 and TRBJ2-6; 9 nucleotides match TRBD1. Germline V gives CDR1 MNHEY, CDR2 SVGEGT. The CDR3 loop spans 18 amino acids. V dropped 0 bases and J dropped 3; count of bases not matched to a gene: 6. The CDR3 loop reads CASSYSTGGAVGANVLTF. The CDR3 DNA reads as TGTGCCAGCAGTTACTCTACAGGGGGCGCGGTTGGGGCCAACGTCCTGACTTTC.

This sequence joins TRBV6-5 and TRBJ1-3, with TRBD1 matching over 10 bases. The CDR3 extends over 16 amino acids. CDR1 MNHEY and CDR2 SVGAGI come from the germline V gene. V lost 0 bases to trimming and J lost 5 bases; unmatched junction nucleotides: 4. The CDR3 sequence: CASSYSGTGVRNTIYF. DNA of the CDR3: TGTGCCAGCAGTTACTCCGGGACAGGGGTTCGAAACACCATATATTTT.

V is TRBV1 and J is TRBJ2-1; the table's D call, TRBD2, has no DNA check behind it. TRBV1 is tagged as a pseudogene. The CDR3 loop spans 16 amino acids. The CDR3 sequence is CTSSQPLADSYNEQFF. CDR3 in DNA: TGCACCAGCAGCCAGCCCCTAGCGGACTCCTACAATGAGCAGTTCTTC.

The chain links TRBV3-1 (or the pseudogene TRBV3-2) to TRBJ2-2; 10 positions agree with TRBD1. Losses at the gene ends were 4 bases for V and 6 bases for J; bases not matched to a gene: 5. This CDR3 region has 15 residues. Germline CDR1 reads LGHDT; CDR2 reads YNNKEL (reference sequence). This CDR3 is CASSPRTGGSGELFF. Written as DNA, the CDR3 is TGTGCCAGCAGCCCACGGACAGGGGGGTCCGGGGAGCTGTTTTTT.

The chain combines TRBV4-3 with TRBJ2-1, with 11 bases identical to TRBD2. The trim removed 4 bases at V and 6 bases at J, leaving 5 bases unmatched. CDR1 is LGHNA, CDR2 YSLEER, per germline. The CDR3 sequence is 15 residues long. CDR3 DNA sequence: TGCGCCAGCAGCCGGACTAGCGGGTCTTTCAATGAGCAGTTCTTC. This gives the protein CASSRTSGSFNEQFF.

The chain links TRBV29-1 to TRBJ2-3; D perhaps matches TRBD2 (5 bases). V shed 8 bases and J shed 4 bases, with 13 bases lying between them. Germline V CDR1 and CDR2: SQVTM, ANQGSEA. The CDR3 contains 12 residues. CDR3 in amino acids: CSPRTGSDTQYF. DNA for the CDR3: TGCAGCCCACGGACTGGTTCAGATACGCAGTATTTT.

This clone was detected only a few times. The CDR3 sequence: CASSIVGDSYEQYF. For the CDR3, the DNA is TGTGCCAGTAGTATAGTGGGGGACAGCTACGAGCAGTACTTC. The chain combines TRBV19 with TRBJ2-7; 7 positions agree with TRBD1. Germline CDR1 reads LNHDA; CDR2 reads SQIVND (reference sequence). Losses at the gene ends were 1 base for V and 3 bases for J; bases not matched to a gene: 3. This CDR3 has 14 amino acids.

This clone showed up just a few times. The chain is built from TRBV15 and TRBJ2-7, with a weak D call TRBD2 (6 bases). The germline gives CDR1 LNHNV, CDR2 YYDKDF (reference sequence). V dropped 2 bases and J dropped 4 bases, with 21 bases sitting between them. The CDR3 contains 17 residues. CDR3 bases: TGTGCCACCAGCAGATATGGGGCCATCGGGAGTAGTTACGAGCAGTACTTC. It codes for CATSRYGAIGSSYEQYF.

The rearrangement links TRBV5-1 to TRBJ2-5; 8 nucleotides match TRBD2. The V segment lost 2 bases and the J segment 4 bases; nucleotides outside the gene matches: 1. This CDR3 has 13 residues. Germline V gene lookup returns CDR1 SGHRS and CDR2 YFSETQ. Here the CDR3 DNA reads TGCGCCAGCAGCTTAGCGGGAGTAGAGACCCAGTACTTC. This codes for CASSLAGVETQYF.

This clone was seen a few times. The CDR3 nucleotides read TGTGCCAGCAGCTCCTACTCATCGGGACAGGTTAACACTGAAGCTTTCTTT. Protein product: CASSSYSSGQVNTEAFF. The genes are TRBV7-2 and TRBJ1-1; 8 positions match TRBD1. This CDR3 has 17 residues. The ends lost 4 bases at V and 2 bases at J; junction bases unmatched: 12. Germline lookup yields CDR1 SGHTA and CDR2 FQGNSA.

This clone was detected a few times. This rearrangement joins TRBV5-1 to TRBJ1-4, with 8 positions matching TRBD1. From germline, CDR1 is SGHRS and CDR2 YFSETQ. The ends lost 2 bases at V and 5 bases at J; junction bases unmatched: 8. The CDR3 runs 16 residues. As DNA, the CDR3 is TGCGCCAGCAGCTTAAGGGACAGGCCGTCCAATGAAAAACTGTTTTTT. As protein: CASSLRDRPSNEKLFF.

The gene calls are TRBV27 and TRBJ1-1, with D possibly being TRBD1 (6 bases). V lost 3 bases, J lost 1 base, and 21 bases lay in between. Germline CDR1 is MNHEY and CDR2 is SMNVEV (reference sequence). The CDR3 has 18 residues. CDR3 nucleotide sequence: TGTGCCAGCAGTTTGGTTCCCCCGACCTACAGGGCGAACACTGAAGCTTTCTTT. Its translation is CASSLVPPTYRANTEAFF.

The chain is built from TRBV3-1 (or the pseudogene TRBV3-2) and TRBJ2-7; perhaps TRBD1 as D (5 bases). V dropped 1 base and J dropped 2 bases, with 12 bases sitting between them. Germline CDR1 reads LGHDT; CDR2 reads YNNKEL (reference sequence). This CDR3 is 15 amino acids long. The CDR3 is CASSQGRVKAYEQYF. The CDR3 DNA follows: TGTGCCAGCAGCCAAGGCAGGGTAAAGGCCTACGAGCAGTACTTC.

This clone was seen a few times. This chain links TRBV19 with TRBJ2-3, with D possibly TRBD2 on 5 matching bases. CDR1 and CDR2 from the germline V gene are LNHDA and SQIVND (reference sequence). V was cut by 0 bases and J by 2 bases, with 12 bases left in between. There are 16 residues in the CDR3. CDR3 amino acids: CASSIDHRESTDTQYF. The CDR3 nucleotides are TGTGCCAGTAGTATAGATCATCGGGAATCCACAGATACGCAGTATTTT.